This T cell receptor (beta chain) was obtained from a study of T-cell reconstitution after alpha-beta-depleted transplantation in children. The library targeted TCRbeta and was prepared with unique molecular identifiers. TCRdb processed the PCR reads anew with MiXCR; each CDR3 protein has one entry. The table records some 500,000 distinct CDR3 sequences, 18% of them present only once. Sequences were derived from PBMCs from the stem cell graft donor, sampled from the stem cell graft. The sequence was obtained from a human donor who donated a stem cell graft to a child with acute lymphoblastic leukemia.

CDR3 region: CASSQQGGDTGELFF. The CDR3 DNA is TGTGCCAGCAGCCAACAGGGGGGTGACACCGGGGAGCTGTTTTTT. The rearrangement joins TRBV4-2 to TRBJ2-2, with D possibly matching TRBD1 (7 bases). From germline, CDR1 is LGHNA and CDR2 YNFKEQ. V was clipped by 2 bases and J by 3 bases, with 10 bases between them. CDR3 length equals 15 residues.